This TCR beta chain stems from a study of PD-L1 blockade in urothelial cancer. Study information: Patients had received 0 to 3 prior chemotherapy regimens. Study-wide results and caveats: Pretreatment clonality of the blood TCR repertoire below the median was predictive of superior survival. By 3 weeks, tumor-associated blood clones had expanded more in durable-benefit patients.

On this clone: Its matching antigen is unknown.

Here immunoSEQ multiplex PCR was the method, and the copy in TCRdb shows in-frame clones only, minus some. The table includes roughly 91,000 clones, more than 70% detected once. Documented time point: pretreatment peripheral blood. All patients handed over anywhere from 1 to 8 samples, pretreatment and on-treatment. Germline lookup yields CDR1 SGHRS and CDR2 YFSETQ. This CDR3 comprises 17 residues. With V trimmed by 4 bases and J by 0 bases, 8 bases remained unmatched. The receptor's source is a man in his sixties with urothelial cancer. The specimen was PBMCs, collected around atezolizumab (anti-PD-L1) treatment. V and J are TRBV5-1 and TRBJ2-2; the match to TRBD1 covers 8 bases. CDR3 protein: CASSPPGTGANTGELFF. In nucleotides, the CDR3 is TGCGCCAGCAGCCCGCCCGGGACAGGAGCGAACACCGGGGAGCTGTTTTTT.